This note documents a single T cell receptor beta chain sequence. The data originate from a study of blood T cell repertoires in COVID-19. The wider study: Sites in the United States, Italy and Spain provided acute and convalescent COVID-19 samples. T cells, B-cell-depleted T cells, or PBMCs provided the cDNA or gDNA that served as material.

The germline V gene has CDR1 GTSNPN and CDR2 SVGIG (reference sequence). Deletions cut 1 base from V and 4 bases from J, with 5 bases between. The CDR3 is made up of 11 amino acids. Authors' methods: Scientists estimated how many nucleated cells there were by amplifying reference gene primers. Libraries were prepared by immunoSEQ multiplex PCR; TCRdb keeps only in-frame clonotypes and omits some of them. From that table come the V and J calls and clone size; the DNA was used to work out D and trimming. The data show around 260,000 clones, with roughly 90% seen just once and over 0.55% held by the top ten.

This sequence joins TRBV30 and TRBJ2-7; D remains ambiguous. The sequence came from a human donor in a cohort sampled during active COVID-19. The sequenced sample was peripheral blood. The DNA for the CDR3 is TGTGCCTGGAGTGACTTATACGAGCAGTACTTC. Translated: CAWSDLYEQYF.